The subject of this entry is one TCR beta chain. Its antigen is still unknown. This record comes from a study of radiotherapy plus CTLA-4 blockade in lung cancer. Study overall: Disease control was present in roughly 29% of patients, and objective responses in under 20%. Overall study results and limits: In blood, TCR clones derived from the tumor expanded after radiotherapy plus ipilimumab.

The CDR3 covers 13 residues. Trimming removed 7 bases at V and 5 bases at J, with 16 bases between. CDR1 and CDR2 (germline): SQVTM, ANQGSEA. The protocol was immunoSEQ multiplex PCR, while the TCRdb copy is restricted to in-frame clones and leaves out a portion. This repertoire shows some 49,000 clones, approximately 85% found once; its top ten account for 25% to 35%. Focal radiation with ipilimumab CTLA-4 blockade was given to patients with chemo-refractory metastatic non-small-cell lung cancer. This specimen was peripheral blood, taken from a patient treated with radiotherapy plus ipilimumab. This receptor was identified in a human donor with non-small cell lung cancer whose response to radiotherapy plus ipilimumab could not be evaluated. The rearrangement uses TRBV29-1 and TRBJ2-3, with TRBD1 as a possible D gene (6 bases). As DNA, the CDR3 is TGCAGCGCTAGGGGGACGGAGGAAGATACGCAGTATTTT. Amino acids: CSARGTEEDTQYF.